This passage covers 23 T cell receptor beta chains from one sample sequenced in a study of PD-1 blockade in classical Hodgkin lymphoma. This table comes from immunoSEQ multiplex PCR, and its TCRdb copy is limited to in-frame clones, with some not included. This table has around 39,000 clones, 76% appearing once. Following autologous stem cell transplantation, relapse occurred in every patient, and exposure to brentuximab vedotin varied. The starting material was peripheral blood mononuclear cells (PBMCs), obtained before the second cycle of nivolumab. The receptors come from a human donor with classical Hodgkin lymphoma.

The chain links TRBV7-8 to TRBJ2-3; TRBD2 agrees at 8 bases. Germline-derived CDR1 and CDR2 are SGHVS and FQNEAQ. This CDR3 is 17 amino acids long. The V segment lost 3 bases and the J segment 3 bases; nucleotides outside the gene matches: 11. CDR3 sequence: CASSFLGRGGRTDTQYF. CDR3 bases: TGTGCCAGCAGCTTCTTAGGTCGGGGGGGTCGGACAGATACGCAGTATTTT.

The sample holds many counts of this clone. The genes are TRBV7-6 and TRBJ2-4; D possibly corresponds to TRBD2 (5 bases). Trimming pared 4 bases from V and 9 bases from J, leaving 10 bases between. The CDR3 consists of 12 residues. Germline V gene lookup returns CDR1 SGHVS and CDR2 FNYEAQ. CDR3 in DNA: TGTGCCAGCAGCTCCCCGGGGAGCATTCAGTACTTC. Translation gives CASSSPGSIQYF.

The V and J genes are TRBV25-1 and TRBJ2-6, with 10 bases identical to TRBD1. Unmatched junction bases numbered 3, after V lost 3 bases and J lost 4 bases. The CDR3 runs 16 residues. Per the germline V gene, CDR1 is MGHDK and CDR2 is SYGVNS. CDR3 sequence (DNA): TGTGCCAGCAGTGATGGACAGGGGGAAGGGGCCAACGTCCTGACTTTC. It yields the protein CASSDGQGEGANVLTF.

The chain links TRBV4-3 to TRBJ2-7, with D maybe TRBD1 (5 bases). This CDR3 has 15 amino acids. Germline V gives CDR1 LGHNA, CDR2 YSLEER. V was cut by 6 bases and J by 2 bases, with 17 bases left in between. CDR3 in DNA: TGCGCCAGCAGTTTAAAGCCCCAGGGTCCCTACGAGCAGTACTTC. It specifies CASSLKPQGPYEQYF.

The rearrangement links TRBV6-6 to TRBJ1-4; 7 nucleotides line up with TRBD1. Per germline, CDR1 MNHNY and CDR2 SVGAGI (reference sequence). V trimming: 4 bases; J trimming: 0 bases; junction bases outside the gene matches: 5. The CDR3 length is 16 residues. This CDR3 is CASSWRGRATNEKLFF. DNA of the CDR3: TGTGCCAGCAGTTGGAGGGGGCGGGCAACTAATGAAAAACTGTTTTTT.

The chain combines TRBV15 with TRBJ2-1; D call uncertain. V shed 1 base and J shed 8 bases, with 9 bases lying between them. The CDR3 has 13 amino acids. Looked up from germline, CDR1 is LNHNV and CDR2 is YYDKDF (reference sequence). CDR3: CATSRVQADEQFF. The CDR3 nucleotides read TGTGCCACCAGCAGAGTTCAAGCCGATGAGCAGTTCTTC.

The CDR3 coding sequence is TGTGCCAGCAGTTACGATTGGACGAACACTGAAGCTTTCTTT. Translation gives CASSYDWTNTEAFF. V gene TRBV6-5 combines with J gene TRBJ1-1; D not resolved. V lost 2 bases and J 1 base, leaving 8 bases between the germline ends. CDR3 length: 14 amino acids. Germline V lookup: CDR1 MNHEY, CDR2 SVGAGI.

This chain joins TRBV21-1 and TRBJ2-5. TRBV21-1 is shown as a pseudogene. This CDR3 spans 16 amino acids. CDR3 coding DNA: TGTGCCAGCAGCATGCGAATATACACTTTCTCTGAGACCCAGTACTTC. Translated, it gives CASSMRIYTFSETQYF.

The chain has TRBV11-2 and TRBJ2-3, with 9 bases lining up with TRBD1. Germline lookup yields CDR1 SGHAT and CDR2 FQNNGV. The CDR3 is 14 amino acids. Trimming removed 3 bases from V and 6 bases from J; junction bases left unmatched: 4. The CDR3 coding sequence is TGTGCCAGCAGCTTCTGGACAGGGGACGATACGCAGTATTTT. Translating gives CASSFWTGDDTQYF.

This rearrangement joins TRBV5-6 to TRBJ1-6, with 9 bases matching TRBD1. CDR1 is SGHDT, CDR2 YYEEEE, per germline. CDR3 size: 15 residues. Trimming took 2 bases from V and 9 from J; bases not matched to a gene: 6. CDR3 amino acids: CASSFWDRAGSPLHF. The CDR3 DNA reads TGTGCCAGCAGCTTTTGGGACAGGGCGGGTTCACCCCTCCACTTT. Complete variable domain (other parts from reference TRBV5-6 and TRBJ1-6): DAGVTQSPTHLIKTRGQQVTLRCSPKSGHDTVSWYQQALGQGPQFIFQYYEEEERQRGNFPDRFSGHQFPNYSSELNVNALLLGDSALYLCASSFWDRAGSPLHFGNGTRLTVT.

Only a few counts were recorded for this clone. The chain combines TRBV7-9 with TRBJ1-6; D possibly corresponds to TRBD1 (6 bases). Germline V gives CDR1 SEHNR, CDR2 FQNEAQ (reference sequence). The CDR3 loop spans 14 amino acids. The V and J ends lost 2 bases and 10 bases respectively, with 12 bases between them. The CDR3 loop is CASSLSSGDSPLHF. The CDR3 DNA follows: TGTGCCAGCAGCTTATCATCAGGGGACTCACCCCTCCACTTT.

Written as DNA, the CDR3 is TGTGCCAGCAGCCCCCGGCGTCTCCAGAACACTGAAGCTTTCTTT. Translated: CASSPRRLQNTEAFF. The chain combines TRBV7-2 with TRBJ1-1; D not certain. CDR1 is SGHTA and CDR2 is FQGNSA in the germline V gene. Trimming cost V 5 bases and J 1 base, with 14 bases left between them. The CDR3 spans 15 residues.

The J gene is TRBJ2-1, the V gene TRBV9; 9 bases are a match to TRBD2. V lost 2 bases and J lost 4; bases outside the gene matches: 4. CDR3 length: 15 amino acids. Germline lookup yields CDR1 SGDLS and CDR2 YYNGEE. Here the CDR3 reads CASSVGGGAYNEQFF. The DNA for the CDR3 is TGTGCCAGCAGCGTCGGCGGGGGGGCGTACAATGAGCAGTTCTTC.

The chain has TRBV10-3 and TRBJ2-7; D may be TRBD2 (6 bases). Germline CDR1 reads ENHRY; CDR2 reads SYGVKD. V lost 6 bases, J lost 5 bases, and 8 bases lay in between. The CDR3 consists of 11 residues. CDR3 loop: CAISREDEQYF. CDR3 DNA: TGTGCCATCAGCAGGGAGGACGAGCAGTACTTC.

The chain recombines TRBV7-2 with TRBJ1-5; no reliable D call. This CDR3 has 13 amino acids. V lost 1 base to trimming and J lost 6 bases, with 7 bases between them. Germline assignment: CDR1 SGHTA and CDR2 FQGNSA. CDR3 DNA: TGTGCCAGCAGCTTAGGGGGAGGTCAGCCCCAGCATTTT. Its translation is CASSLGGGQPQHF. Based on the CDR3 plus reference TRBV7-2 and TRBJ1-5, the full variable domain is GAGVSQSPSNKVTEKGKDVELRCDPISGHTALYWYRQSLGQGLEFLIYFQGNSAPDKSGLPSDRFSAERTGGSVSTLTIQRTQQEDSAVYLCASSLGGGQPQHFGDGTRLSIL.

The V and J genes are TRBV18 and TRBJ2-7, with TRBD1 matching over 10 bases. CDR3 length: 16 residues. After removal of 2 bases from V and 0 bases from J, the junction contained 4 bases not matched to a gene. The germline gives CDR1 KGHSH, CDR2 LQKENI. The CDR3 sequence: CASSPWDRGSSYEQYF. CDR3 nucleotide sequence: TGTGCCAGCTCACCATGGGACAGGGGAAGCTCCTACGAGCAGTACTTC.

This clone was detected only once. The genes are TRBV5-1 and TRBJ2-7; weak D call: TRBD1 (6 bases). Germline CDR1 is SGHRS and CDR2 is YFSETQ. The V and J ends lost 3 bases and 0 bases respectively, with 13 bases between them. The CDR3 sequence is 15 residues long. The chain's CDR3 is CASSSTGSGSYEQYF. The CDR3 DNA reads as TGCGCCAGCAGCTCGACAGGTTCCGGCTCCTACGAGCAGTACTTC. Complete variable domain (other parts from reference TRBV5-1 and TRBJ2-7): KAGVTQTPRYLIKTRGQQVTLSCSPISGHRSVSWYQQTPGQGLQFLFEYFSETQRNKGNFPGRFSGRQFSNSRSEMNVSTLELGDSALYLCASSSTGSGSYEQYFGPGTRLTVT.

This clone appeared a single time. This chain's CDR3 is CASSYGHYYEQYF. The DNA for the CDR3 is TGTGCCAGCAGTTACGGACACTACTACGAGCAGTACTTC. The V call is TRBV6-5, the J call TRBJ2-7; D may be TRBD1 (5 bases). Germline V gives CDR1 MNHEY, CDR2 SVGAGI. V was shortened by 2 bases and J by 3 bases, with 8 bases between the two germline ends. The CDR3 consists of 13 residues.

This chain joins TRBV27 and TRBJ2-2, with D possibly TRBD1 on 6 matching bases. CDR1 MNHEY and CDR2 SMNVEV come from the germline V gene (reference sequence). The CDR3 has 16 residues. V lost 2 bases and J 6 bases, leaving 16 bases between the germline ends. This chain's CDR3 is CASSLKQGFRPGELFF. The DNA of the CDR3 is TGTGCCAGCAGTTTAAAGCAGGGGTTTAGGCCCGGGGAGCTGTTTTTT.

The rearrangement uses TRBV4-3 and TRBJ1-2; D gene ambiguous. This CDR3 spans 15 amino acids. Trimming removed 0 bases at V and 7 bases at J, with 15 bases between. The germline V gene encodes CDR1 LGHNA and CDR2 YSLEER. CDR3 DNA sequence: TGCGCCAGCAGCCAAGAAGTAGGTCTCGTCCGTGGCTACACCTTC. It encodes CASSQEVGLVRGYTF.

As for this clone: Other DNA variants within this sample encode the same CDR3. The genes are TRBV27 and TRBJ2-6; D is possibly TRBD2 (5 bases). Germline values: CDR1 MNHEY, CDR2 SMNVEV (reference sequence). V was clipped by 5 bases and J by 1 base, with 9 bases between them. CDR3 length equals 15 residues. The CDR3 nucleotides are TGTGCCAGCAGTCCAAGAGGGTCTGGGGCCAACGTCCTGACTTTC. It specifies CASSPRGSGANVLTF.

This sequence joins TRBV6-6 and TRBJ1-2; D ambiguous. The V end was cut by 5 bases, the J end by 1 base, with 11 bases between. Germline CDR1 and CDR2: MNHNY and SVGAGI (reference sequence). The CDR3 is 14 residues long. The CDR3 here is CASSTFRNNYGYTF. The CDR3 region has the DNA TGTGCCAGCAGTACCTTCAGAAATAACTATGGCTACACCTTC.

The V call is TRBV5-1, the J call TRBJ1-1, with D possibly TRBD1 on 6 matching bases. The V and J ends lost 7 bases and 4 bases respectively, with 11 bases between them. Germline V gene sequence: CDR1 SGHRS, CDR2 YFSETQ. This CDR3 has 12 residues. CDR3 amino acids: CASAAGATEAFF. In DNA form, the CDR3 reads TGCGCCAGCGCGGCAGGGGCCACTGAAGCTTTCTTT.